This note documents a single TCR gamma chain sequence. Its specificity is not known. The sample originates from a study of Vδ1+ human thymocytes. Study-wide findings and caveats: Thymic TRG and TRD repertoires appeared highly polyclonal, with Gaussian CDR3 length distributions.

In germline, CDR1 is GITISATS, CDR2 ISYDGTV (reference sequence). The ends lost 0 bases at V and 4 bases at J; junction bases unmatched: 9. CDR3 size: 15 residues. Extracted RNA was reverse transcribed into cDNA. The CDR3 regions were amplified by multiplex PCR from V-gene primers to a constant-region primer. TCRdb made new clone calls on the multiplex PCR reads using CATT. The table lists tens of thousands of gamma-chain clones, over 15% of them singletons. V gene TRGV9 combines with J gene TRGJ1 or TRGJ2. This sequence originates from a boy in the first two years of life who had congenital heart surgery. Specimen: Vdelta1+ gamma-delta thymocytes from the thymus. Sample subset: FACS-sorted CD3+ TCRalphabeta- TCRVdelta1+ TCRVdelta2- thymocytes. CDR3 DNA: TGTGCCTTGTGGGAGGTGCCCGGAAGATATTATAAGAAACTCTTT. Its translation: CALWEVPGRYYKKLF.